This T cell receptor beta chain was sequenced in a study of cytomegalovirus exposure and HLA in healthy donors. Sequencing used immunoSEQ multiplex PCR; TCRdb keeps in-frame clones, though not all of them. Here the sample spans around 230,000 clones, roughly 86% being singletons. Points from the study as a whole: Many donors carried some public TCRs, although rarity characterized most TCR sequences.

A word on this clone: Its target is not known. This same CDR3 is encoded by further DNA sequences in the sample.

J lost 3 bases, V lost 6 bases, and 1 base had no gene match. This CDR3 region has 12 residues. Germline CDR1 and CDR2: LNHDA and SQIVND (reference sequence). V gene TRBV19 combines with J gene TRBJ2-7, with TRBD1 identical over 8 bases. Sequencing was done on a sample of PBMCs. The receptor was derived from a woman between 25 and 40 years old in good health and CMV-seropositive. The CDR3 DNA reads TGTGCCAGTAGCGACAGGGGCTACGAGCAGTACTTC. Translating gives CASSDRGYEQYF.